This TCR beta chain was recovered during a study of blood T cell repertoires in COVID-19. Study at large: PBMCs, B-cell-depleted T cells, or T cells provided the cDNA or gDNA that made up the material.

Per the authors' pipeline: Nucleated cell counts were estimated from reference gene primer amplification. The protocol was immunoSEQ multiplex PCR, while the TCRdb copy is restricted to in-frame clones and leaves out a portion. That table gives V, J and clone size, and the DNA gave D and trimming. The sample includes 200,000 to 250,000 clones, 86% of them seen just once. V shed 2 bases and J shed 3 bases, with 14 bases lying between them. Germline CDR1 is MNHEY and CDR2 is SVGEGT. CDR3 length equals 16 residues. Specimen: peripheral blood. The chain recombines TRBV6-2 or TRBV6-3 with TRBJ1-3; D is unresolved. The sequence was obtained from a woman aged 50 to 60 with COVID-19, enrolled during active disease. CDR3 sequence (DNA): TGTGCCAGCAGTTACCGTGTAAGAGGATATGGAAACACCATATATTTT. The encoded protein is CASSYRVRGYGNTIYF.